Shown below are 5 T cell receptor beta chains from a single sample sequenced in a study of cytomegalovirus exposure and HLA in healthy donors (dated by TCRdb to about 2017). Receptor libraries were prepared by the immunoSEQ multiplex PCR assay. For the multiplex PCR, a mixture combining 60 forward primers for TCR Vbeta segments and 13 reverse primers for TCR Jbeta segments was used. In TCRdb, the immuneACCESS table is reduced to in-frame sequences with V and J assigned. These tables do not hold every clone; where another copy was compared, an unresolved V gene accounts for under half, and the others remain unexplained. The sample data list nearly 110,000 clones, and around 71% of these were observed just once. The ten top clones hold approximately 0.74% of the sample. Sequenced: PBMCs. All receptors come from a boy between 10 and 17 years old in good health and CMV-seronegative.

The chain joins TRBV6-5 to TRBJ1-2; D not certain. The CDR3 has 12 amino acids. Germline CDR1 is MNHEY and CDR2 is SVGAGI. Trimming took off 10 bases at V and 3 bases at J, with 12 bases between the two ends. CDR3 loop: CATARVDYGYTF. The CDR3 bases are TGTGCCACAGCGCGGGTGGACTATGGCTACACCTTC.

The gene calls are TRBV6-5 and TRBJ1-2; 7 nucleotides agree with TRBD1. Germline CDR1 and CDR2: MNHEY and SVGAGI. With V trimmed by 5 bases and J by 10 bases, 10 bases remained unmatched. The CDR3 covers 13 residues. In DNA, the CDR3 is TGTGCCAGCAGTCCAACAGGGGACGGAATCTACACCTTC. Its protein is CASSPTGDGIYTF.

A single count supports this clone. The V and J genes are TRBV27 and TRBJ2-6; 7 bases match TRBD1. The germline V gene has CDR1 MNHEY and CDR2 SMNVEV (reference sequence). The CDR3 runs 19 residues. Trimming at V came to 4 bases and at J to 0 bases, leaving 12 bases not matched to a gene. CDR3 bases: TGTGCCAGCAGTTCCTTTTCGACAGGGCGAAGCTCTGGGGCCAACGTCCTGACTTTC. It is translated as CASSSFSTGRSSGANVLTF.

Regarding this clone: The junction does not match germline at one end; this may be a read error. This sequence joins TRBV6-1 and TRBJ1-2; D may be TRBD1 (6 bases). The germline gives CDR1 MNHNS, CDR2 SASEGT. CDR3 length: 12 residues. The CDR3 sequence: CASSPWGGQPLF. The CDR3 DNA reads TGTGCCAGCAGTCCATGGGGGGGGCAGCCACTCTTC.

The V gene is TRBV5-6, the J gene TRBJ2-1; TRBD1 is a possible D gene (6 bases). Germline assignment: CDR1 SGHDT and CDR2 YYEEEE. CDR3 length: 14 residues. V was cut by 1 base and J by 9 bases, with 14 bases left in between. The CDR3 is CASSLRYRDGEQFF. Here the CDR3 DNA reads TGTGCCAGCAGCTTGAGATACAGGGATGGTGAGCAGTTCTTC.